This TCR beta chain originates from a study of shared clonotypes between healthy human individuals. Findings of the study overall: Non-shared clonotypes were found to have lower generation probabilities than the clonotypes that were shared by all four of the sorted-subset donors.

About this clone itself: The target antigen is unknown.

Each subset's genomic DNA was shared equally among a number of immunoSEQ plates. DNA at around 190 ng, some 31,000 T cell genomes, went into sorted-subset replicate PCRs. Assay: immunoSEQ multiplex PCR; the TCRdb copy retains only in-frame clones and omits some. The repertoire consists of hundreds of thousands of clones, with around 73% occurring once and the leading ten covering around 2%. The germline gives CDR1 SEHNR, CDR2 FQNEAQ (reference sequence). The CDR3 is 14 amino acids. The ends lost 4 bases at V and 7 bases at J; junction bases unmatched: 6. The chain recombines TRBV7-9 with TRBJ1-2, with TRBD1 matching over 10 bases. Sequenced: memory CD4+ T cells sorted from blood. Subset here: CD45RA-negative fraction. The clonotype was recovered from a woman in her twenties or thirties in good health. For the CDR3, the DNA is TGTGCCAGCAGCTCAGGGACAGGGGCGGCTGGCTACACCTTC. As protein: CASSSGTGAAGYTF.